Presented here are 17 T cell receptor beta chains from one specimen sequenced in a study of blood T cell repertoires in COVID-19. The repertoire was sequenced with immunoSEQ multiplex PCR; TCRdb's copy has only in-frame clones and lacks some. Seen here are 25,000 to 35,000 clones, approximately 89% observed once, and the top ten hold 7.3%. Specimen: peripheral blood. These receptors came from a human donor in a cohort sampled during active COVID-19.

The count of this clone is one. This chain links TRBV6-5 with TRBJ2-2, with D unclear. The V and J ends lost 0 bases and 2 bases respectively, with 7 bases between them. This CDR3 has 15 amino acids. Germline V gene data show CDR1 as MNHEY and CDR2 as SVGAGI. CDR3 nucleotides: TGTGCCAGCAGTTACTCGTTACATAACACCGGGGAGCTGTTTTTT. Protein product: CASSYSLHNTGELFF.

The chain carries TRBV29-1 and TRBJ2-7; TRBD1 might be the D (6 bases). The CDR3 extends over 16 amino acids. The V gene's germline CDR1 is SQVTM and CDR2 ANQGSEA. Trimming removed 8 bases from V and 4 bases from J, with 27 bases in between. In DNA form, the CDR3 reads TGCAGCTTCAAGGGGGTTTATATGCCTGGCCCTTACGAGCAGTACTTC. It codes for CSFKGVYMPGPYEQYF.

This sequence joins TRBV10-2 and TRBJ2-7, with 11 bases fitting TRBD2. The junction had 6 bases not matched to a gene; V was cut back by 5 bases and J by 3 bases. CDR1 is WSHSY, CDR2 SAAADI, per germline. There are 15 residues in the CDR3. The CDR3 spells CASSTPGTSGYEQYF. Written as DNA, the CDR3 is TGCGCCAGCAGTACCCCCGGGACTAGCGGCTACGAGCAGTACTTC.

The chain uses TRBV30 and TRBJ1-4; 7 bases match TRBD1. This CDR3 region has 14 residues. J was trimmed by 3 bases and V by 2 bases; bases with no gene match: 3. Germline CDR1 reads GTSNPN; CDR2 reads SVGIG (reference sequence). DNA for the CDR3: TGTGCCTGGAGTAGACAGGGTCCTAATGAAAAACTGTTTTTT. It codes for CAWSRQGPNEKLFF.

The CDR3 region is CATQGVNYEQYF. In DNA form, the CDR3 reads TGTGCCACACAGGGGGTGAACTACGAGCAGTACTTC. This chain connects TRBV6-5 to TRBJ2-7; TRBD1 agrees at 8 bases. The trim removed 10 bases at V and 3 bases at J, leaving 5 bases unmatched. CDR1 is MNHEY and CDR2 is SVGAGI in the germline V gene. CDR3 length equals 12 residues.

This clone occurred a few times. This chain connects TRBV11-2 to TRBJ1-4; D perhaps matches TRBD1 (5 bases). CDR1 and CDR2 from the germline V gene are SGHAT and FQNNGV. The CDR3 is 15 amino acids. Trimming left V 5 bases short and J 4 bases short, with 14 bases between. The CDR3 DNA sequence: TGTGCCAGCAGCCCCACGGGACTGTATAATGAAAAACTGTTTTTT. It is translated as CASSPTGLYNEKLFF.

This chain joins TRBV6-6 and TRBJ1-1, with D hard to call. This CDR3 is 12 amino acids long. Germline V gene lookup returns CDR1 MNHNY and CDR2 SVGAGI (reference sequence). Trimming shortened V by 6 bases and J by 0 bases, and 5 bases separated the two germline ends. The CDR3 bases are TGTGCCAGCAGCCGGGTGAACACTGAAGCTTTCTTT. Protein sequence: CASSRVNTEAFF.

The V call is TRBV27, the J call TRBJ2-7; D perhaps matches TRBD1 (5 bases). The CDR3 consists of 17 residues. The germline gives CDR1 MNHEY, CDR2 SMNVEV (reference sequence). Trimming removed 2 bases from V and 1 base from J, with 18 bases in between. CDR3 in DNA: TGTGCCAGCAGTTTAACTGGTGGGGCAGTTTTATCCTACGAGCAGTACTTC. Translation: CASSLTGGAVLSYEQYF.

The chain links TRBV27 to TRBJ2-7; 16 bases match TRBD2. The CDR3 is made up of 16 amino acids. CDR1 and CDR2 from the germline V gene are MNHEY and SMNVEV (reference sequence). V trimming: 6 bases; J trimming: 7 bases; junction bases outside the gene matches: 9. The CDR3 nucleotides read TGTGCCAGCAGCCCCGGGACTAGCGGGAGGGCAGAAGAGCAGTACTTC. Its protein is CASSPGTSGRAEEQYF.

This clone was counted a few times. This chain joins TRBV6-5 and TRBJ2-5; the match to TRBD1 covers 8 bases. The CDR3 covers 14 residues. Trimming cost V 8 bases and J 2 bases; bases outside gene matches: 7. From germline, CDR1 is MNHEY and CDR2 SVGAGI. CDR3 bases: TGTGCCAGCGGAATGGGACAGGTTCAAGAGACCCAGTACTTC. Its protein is CASGMGQVQETQYF.

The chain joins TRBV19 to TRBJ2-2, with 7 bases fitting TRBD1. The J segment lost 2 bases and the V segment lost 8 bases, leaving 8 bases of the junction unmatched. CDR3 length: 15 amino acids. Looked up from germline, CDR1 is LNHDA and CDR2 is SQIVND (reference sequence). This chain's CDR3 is CASGQQGHNTGELFF. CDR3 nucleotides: TGTGCCAGTGGACAACAGGGGCATAACACCGGGGAGCTGTTTTTT.

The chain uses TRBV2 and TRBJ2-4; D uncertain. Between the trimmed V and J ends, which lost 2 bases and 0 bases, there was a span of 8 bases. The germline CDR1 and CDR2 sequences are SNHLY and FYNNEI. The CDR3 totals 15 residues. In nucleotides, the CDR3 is TGTGCCAGCAGTGAATGGCCCGCAGCCAAAAACATTCAGTACTTC. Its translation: CASSEWPAAKNIQYF.

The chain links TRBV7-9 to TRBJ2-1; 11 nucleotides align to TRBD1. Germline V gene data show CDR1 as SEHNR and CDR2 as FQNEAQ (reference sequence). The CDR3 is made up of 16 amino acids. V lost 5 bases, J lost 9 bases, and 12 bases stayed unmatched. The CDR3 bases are TGTGCCAGCAGCCTGAATACCGGGACAGGGGGAGGTGAGCAGTTCTTC. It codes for CASSLNTGTGGGEQFF.

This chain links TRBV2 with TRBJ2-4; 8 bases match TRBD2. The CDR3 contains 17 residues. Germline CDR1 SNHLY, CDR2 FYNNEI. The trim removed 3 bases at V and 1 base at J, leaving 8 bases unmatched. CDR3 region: CASSDGAGGLAKNIQYF. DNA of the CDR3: TGTGCCAGCAGTGATGGGGCGGGGGGCCTGGCCAAAAACATTCAGTACTTC.

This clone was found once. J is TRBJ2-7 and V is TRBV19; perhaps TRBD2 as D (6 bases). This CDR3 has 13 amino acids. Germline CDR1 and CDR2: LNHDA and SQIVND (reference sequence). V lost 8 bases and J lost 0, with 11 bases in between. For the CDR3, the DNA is TGTGCCAGTGGAGGGAGACCCTCCTACGAGCAGTACTTC. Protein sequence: CASGGRPSYEQYF. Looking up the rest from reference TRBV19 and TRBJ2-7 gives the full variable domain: DGGITQSPKYLFRKEGQNVTLSCEQNLNHDAMYWYRQDPGQGLRLIYYSQIVNDFQKGDIAEGYSVSREKKESFPLTVTSAQKNPTAFYLCASGGRPSYEQYFGPGTRLTVT.

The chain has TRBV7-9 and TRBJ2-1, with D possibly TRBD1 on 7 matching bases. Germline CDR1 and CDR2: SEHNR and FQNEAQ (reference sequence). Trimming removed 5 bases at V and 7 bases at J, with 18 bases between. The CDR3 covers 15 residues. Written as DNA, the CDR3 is TGTGCCAGCAGCCTTCAGGGGGGAAAATCAAATGAGCAGTTCTTC. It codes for CASSLQGGKSNEQFF.

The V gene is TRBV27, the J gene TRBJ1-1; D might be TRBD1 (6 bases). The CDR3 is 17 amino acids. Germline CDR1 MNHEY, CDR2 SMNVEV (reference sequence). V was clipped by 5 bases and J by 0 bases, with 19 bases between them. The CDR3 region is CASSPYSAGGLNTEAFF. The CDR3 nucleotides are TGTGCCAGCAGTCCGTACAGCGCGGGGGGCTTGAACACTGAAGCTTTCTTT.